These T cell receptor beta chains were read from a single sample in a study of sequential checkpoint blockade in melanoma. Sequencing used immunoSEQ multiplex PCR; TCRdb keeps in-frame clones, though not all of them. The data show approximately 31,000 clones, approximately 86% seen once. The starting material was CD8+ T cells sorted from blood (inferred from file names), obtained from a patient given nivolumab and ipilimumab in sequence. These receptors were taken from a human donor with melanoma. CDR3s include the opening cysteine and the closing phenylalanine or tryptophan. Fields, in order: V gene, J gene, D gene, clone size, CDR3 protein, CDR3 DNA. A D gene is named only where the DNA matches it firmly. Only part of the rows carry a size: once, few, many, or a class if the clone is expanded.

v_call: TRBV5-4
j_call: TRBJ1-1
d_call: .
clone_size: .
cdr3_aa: CASSSAGVEAFF
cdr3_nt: TGTGCCAGCAGCTCAGCAGGCGTTGAAGCTTTCTTT

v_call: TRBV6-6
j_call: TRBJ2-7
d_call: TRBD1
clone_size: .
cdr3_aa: CASSPPPGQGSEQYF
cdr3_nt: TGTGCCAGCAGCCCACCCCCGGGACAGGGGTCCGAGCAGTACTTC

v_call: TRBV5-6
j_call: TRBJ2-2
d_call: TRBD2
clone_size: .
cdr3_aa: CASSLALAGRAWYTGELFF
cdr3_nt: TGTGCCAGCAGCTTGGCCCTAGCGGGGAGAGCATGGTACACCGGGGAGCTGTTTTTT

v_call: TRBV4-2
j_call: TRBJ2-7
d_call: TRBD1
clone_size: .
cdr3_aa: CASSQGRDRSYEQYF
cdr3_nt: TGTGCCAGCAGCCAAGGCCGGGACAGGTCCTACGAGCAGTACTTC

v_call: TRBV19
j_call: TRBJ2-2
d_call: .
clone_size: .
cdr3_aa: CASAPKYSVPGELFF
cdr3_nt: TGTGCCAGCGCCCCTAAGTACTCGGTTCCTGGGGAGCTGTTTTTT

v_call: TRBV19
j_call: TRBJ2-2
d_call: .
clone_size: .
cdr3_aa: CASIAVENTGELFF
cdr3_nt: TGTGCCAGTATTGCGGTGGAGAACACCGGGGAGCTGTTTTTT

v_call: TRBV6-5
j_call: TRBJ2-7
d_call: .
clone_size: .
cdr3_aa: CASSYGSLSSYEQYF
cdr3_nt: TGTGCCAGCAGTTACGGGAGCCTCAGCTCCTACGAGCAGTACTTC

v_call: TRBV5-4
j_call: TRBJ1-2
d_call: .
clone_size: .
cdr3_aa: CASSLVAVVADGYTF
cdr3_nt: TGTGCCAGCAGCTTGGTGGCGGTCGTAGCCGATGGCTACACCTTC

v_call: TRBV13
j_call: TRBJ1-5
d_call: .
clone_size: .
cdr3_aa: CASSLVARRGGNQPQHF
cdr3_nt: TGTGCCAGCAGCTTAGTAGCCCGCCGGGGTGGCAATCAGCCCCAGCATTTT

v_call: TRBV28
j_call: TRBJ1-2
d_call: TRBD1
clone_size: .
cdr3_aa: CASRITGGGYGYTF
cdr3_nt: TGTGCCAGCAGGATTACAGGGGGCGGCTATGGCTACACCTTC

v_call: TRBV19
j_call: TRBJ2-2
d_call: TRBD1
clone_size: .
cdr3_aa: CASSIWDSTYTGELFF
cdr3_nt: TGTGCCAGTAGTATATGGGACAGTACTTACACCGGGGAGCTGTTTTTT

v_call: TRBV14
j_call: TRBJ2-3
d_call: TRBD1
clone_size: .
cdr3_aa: CASSPRQGGTDTQYF
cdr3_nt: TGTGCCAGCAGCCCTAGACAGGGAGGCACAGATACGCAGTATTTT

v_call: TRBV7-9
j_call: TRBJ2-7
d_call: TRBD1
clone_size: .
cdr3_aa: CASSSPGQRGYEQYF
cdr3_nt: TGTGCCAGCAGCTCCCCGGGACAGAGAGGCTACGAGCAGTACTTC

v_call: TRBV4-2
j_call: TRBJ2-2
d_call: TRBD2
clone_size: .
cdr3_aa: CASSSSGGVAGELFF
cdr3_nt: TGTGCCAGCAGCTCTAGCGGGGGGGTTGCCGGGGAGCTGTTTTTT

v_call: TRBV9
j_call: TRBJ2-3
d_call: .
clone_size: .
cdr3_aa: CASSVPVGTDTQYF
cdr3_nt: TGTGCCAGCAGCGTCCCGGTAGGCACAGATACGCAGTATTTT

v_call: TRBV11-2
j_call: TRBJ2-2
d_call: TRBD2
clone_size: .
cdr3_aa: CASSSRPPSGGNTGELFF
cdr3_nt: TGTGCCAGCAGCTCCCGCCCCCCGAGCGGGGGGAACACCGGGGAGCTGTTTTTT

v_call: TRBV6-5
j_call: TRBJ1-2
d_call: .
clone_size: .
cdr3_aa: CASSYSFRGSGGYTF
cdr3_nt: TGTGCCAGCAGTTACTCGTTCAGGGGTAGTGGTGGCTACACCTTC

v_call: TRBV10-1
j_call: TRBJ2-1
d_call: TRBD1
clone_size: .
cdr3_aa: CASSEPGQGNEQFF
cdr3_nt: TGCGCCAGCAGTGAGCCTGGACAGGGAAATGAGCAGTTCTTC

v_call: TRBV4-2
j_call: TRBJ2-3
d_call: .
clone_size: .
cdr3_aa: CASSQGPGADTQYF
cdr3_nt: TGTGCCAGCAGCCAAGGTCCGGGGGCAGATACGCAGTATTTT

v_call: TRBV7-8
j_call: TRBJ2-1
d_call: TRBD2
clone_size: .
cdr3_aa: CASSLALADYNEQFF
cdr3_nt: TGTGCCAGCAGCTTAGCGCTAGCGGACTACAATGAGCAGTTCTTC

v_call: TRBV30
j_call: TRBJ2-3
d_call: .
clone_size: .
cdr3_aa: CAWSVRVPPDTQYF
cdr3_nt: TGTGCCTGGAGTGTAAGAGTTCCGCCAGATACGCAGTATTTT

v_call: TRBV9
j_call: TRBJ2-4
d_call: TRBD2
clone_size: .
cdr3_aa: CASSVGGGGVQYF
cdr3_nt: TGTGCCAGCAGCGTGGGAGGCGGGGGGGTTCAGTACTTC

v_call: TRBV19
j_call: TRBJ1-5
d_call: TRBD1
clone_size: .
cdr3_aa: CASSIRDSEQPQHF
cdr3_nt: TGTGCCAGTAGTATCCGGGACAGCGAACAGCCCCAGCATTTT

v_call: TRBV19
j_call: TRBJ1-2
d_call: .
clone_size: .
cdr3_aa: CASSIPFWQAYGYTF
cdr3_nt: TGTGCCAGTAGTATACCTTTCTGGCAGGCCTATGGCTACACCTTC

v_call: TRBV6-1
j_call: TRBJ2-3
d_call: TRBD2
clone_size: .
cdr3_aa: CASSESSGGFTDTQYF
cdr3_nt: TGTGCCAGCAGTGAATCTAGCGGGGGGTTCACAGATACGCAGTATTTT

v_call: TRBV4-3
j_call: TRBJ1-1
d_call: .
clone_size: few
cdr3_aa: CASSQEWALYTEAFF
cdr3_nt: TGCGCCAGCAGCCAAGAGTGGGCCCTATACACTGAAGCTTTCTTT

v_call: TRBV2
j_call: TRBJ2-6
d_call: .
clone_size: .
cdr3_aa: CASTLWSSGANVLTF
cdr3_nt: TGTGCCAGCACCCTGTGGAGCTCTGGGGCCAACGTCCTGACTTTC

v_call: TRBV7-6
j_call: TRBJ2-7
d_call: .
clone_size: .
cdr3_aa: CASSLELAASYEQYF
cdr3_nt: TGTGCCAGCAGCTTAGAGTTAGCGGCTTCCTACGAGCAGTACTTC

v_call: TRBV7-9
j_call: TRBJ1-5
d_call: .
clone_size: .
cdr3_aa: CASSLGGVQPQHF
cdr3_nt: TGTGCCAGCAGCTTAGGCGGGGTCCAGCCCCAGCATTTT

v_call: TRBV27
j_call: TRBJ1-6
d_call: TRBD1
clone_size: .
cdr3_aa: CASSPGQGAHSPLHF
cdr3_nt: TGTGCCAGCAGTCCGGGACAGGGGGCGCATTCACCCCTCCACTTT

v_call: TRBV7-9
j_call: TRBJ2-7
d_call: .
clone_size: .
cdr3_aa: CASSLNRVYEQYF
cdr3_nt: TGTGCCAGCAGCTTAAACAGGGTATACGAGCAGTACTTC

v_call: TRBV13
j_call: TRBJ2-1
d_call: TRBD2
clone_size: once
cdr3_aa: CASSSDPSGRAYNEQFF
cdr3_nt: TGTGCCAGCAGCTCGGATCCAAGCGGGAGGGCCTACAATGAGCAGTTCTTC

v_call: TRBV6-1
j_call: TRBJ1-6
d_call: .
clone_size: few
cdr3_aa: CASSEHSSYNSPLHF
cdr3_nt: TGTGCCAGCAGTGAACATAGCTCCTATAATTCACCCCTCCACTTT

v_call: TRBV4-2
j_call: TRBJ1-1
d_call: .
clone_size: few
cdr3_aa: CASSSPGKGGTEAFF
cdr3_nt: TGTGCCAGCAGCTCCCCTGGTAAAGGAGGCACTGAAGCTTTCTTT

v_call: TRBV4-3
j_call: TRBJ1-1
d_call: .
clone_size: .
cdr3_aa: CASSQDLSYLNTEAFF
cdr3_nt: TGCGCCAGCAGCCAAGACCTCTCCTACCTGAACACTGAAGCTTTCTTT

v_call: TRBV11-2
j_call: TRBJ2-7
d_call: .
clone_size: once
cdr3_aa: CASSFGLKPYEQYF
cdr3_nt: TGTGCCAGCAGCTTCGGTCTAAAACCCTACGAGCAGTACTTC

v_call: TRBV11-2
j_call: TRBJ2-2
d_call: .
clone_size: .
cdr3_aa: CASSFGSRNTGELFF
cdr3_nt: TGTGCCAGCAGCTTTGGTAGCCGGAACACCGGGGAGCTGTTTTTT

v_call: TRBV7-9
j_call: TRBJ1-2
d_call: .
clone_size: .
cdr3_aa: CASSQDSLYGYTF
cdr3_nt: TGTGCCAGCAGCCAGGACAGCCTCTATGGCTACACCTTC

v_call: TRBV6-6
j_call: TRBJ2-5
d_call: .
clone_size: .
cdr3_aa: CASSYPTGLVETQYF
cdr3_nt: TGTGCCAGCAGTTACCCCACAGGGTTGGTGGAGACCCAGTACTTC